Listed here is a single T cell receptor (beta chain). This sample was taken from a study of blood T cell repertoires in COVID-19. Across the study: Sites across the United States, Italy and Spain contributed samples from acute and convalescent COVID-19. Sources were T cells, B-cell-depleted T cells, or PBMCs; the material itself was cDNA or gDNA.

The authors' processing: By means of reference gene primer amplification, nucleated cell counts were estimated. The data were produced by immunoSEQ multiplex PCR, yet TCRdb's version contains in-frame clones alone and is incomplete. V and J calls and clone size are as listed in that table; D and trimming were resolved from the DNA. The sample shows approximately 120,000 clones, around 76% of them seen only once. J gave up 1 base and V 1 base, and 10 bases lay outside the gene matches. This CDR3 comprises 18 residues. CDR1 is SGHVS and CDR2 is FQNEAQ in the germline V gene. This clonotype was sampled from a man between 60 and 70 years old with acute or convalescent COVID-19. Sequenced: peripheral blood. V usage is TRBV7-8 and J usage is TRBJ2-3, with TRBD2 matching over 8 bases. CDR3 in amino acids: CASSLEPSGLGGTDTQYF. The CDR3 DNA reads TGTGCCAGCAGCTTAGAACCTAGCGGGTTGGGTGGCACAGATACGCAGTATTTT.